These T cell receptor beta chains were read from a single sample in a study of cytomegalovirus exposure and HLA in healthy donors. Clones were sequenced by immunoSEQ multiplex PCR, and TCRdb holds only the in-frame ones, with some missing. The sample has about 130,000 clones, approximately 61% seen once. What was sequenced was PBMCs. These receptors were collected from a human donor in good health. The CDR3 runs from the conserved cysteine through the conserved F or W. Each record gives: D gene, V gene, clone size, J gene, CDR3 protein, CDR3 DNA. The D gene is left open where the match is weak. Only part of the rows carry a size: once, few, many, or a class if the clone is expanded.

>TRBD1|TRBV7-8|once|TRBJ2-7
CASSARQGTYEQYF
TGTGCCAGCAGCGCCCGACAGGGGACATACGAGCAGTACTTC
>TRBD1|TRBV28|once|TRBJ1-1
CASSLTGDRNTEAFF
TGTGCCAGCAGTTTAACCGGGGACAGGAACACTGAAGCTTTCTTT
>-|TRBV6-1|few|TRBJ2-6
CASRKAAAGANVLTF
TGTGCCAGCAGGAAGGCGGCAGCTGGGGCCAACGTCCTGACTTTC
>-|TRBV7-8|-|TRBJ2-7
CASSLNSGVEGTYEQYF
TGTGCCAGCAGCTTAAACTCGGGAGTGGAGGGGACCTACGAGCAGTACTTC
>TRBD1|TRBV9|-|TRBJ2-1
CASSGTAVYNEQFF
TGTGCCAGTAGTGGGACAGCAGTATACAATGAGCAGTTCTTC
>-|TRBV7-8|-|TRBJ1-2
CASSLGGDYGYTF
TGTGCCAGCAGCCTTGGGGGGGACTATGGCTACACCTTC
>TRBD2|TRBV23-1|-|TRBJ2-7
CASSQSASGSPRYF
TGCGCCAGCAGTCAATCGGCTAGCGGGAGCCCCCGGTACTTC
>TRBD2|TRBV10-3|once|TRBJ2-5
CAISDHPGGTQYF
TGTGCCATCAGTGACCACCCGGGGGGGACCCAGTACTTC
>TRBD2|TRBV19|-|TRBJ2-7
CASGLAGVSSYEQYF
TGTGCCTCCGGACTAGCGGGGGTTAGCTCCTACGAGCAGTACTTC
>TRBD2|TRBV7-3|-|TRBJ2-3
CASSLGLVDTDTQYF
TGTGCCAGCAGCTTGGGACTAGTAGACACAGATACGCAGTATTTT
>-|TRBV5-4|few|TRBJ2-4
CASSLGLASIAKNIQYF
TGTGCCAGCAGCTTGGGGCTAGCCTCTATAGCCAAAAACATTCAGTACTTC
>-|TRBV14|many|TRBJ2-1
CASSQEPRLYNEQFF
TGTGCCAGCAGCCAAGAACCTAGGCTCTACAATGAGCAGTTCTTC
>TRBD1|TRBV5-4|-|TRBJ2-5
CASSHRDRGWETQYF
TGTGCCAGCAGTCATCGGGACAGGGGGTGGGAGACCCAGTACTTC
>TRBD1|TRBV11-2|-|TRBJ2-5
CASSPRQGETQYF
TGTGCCAGCAGCCCTAGACAGGGGGAGACCCAGTACTTC
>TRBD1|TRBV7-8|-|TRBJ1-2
CASSAGQGGYTF
TGTGCCAGCAGCGCGGGACAGGGTGGCTACACCTTC
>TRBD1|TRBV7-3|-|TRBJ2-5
CASSLLTGGAEQETQYF
TGTGCCAGCAGCTTATTGACAGGGGGCGCAGAGCAAGAGACCCAGTACTTC
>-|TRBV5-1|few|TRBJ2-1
CASSLVGERWVNEQFF
TGCGCCAGCAGCTTGGTAGGGGAAAGGTGGGTCAATGAGCAGTTCTTC
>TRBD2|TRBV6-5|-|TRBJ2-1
CASSYSGTSNYNEQFF
TGTGCCAGCAGTTACTCAGGGACTAGCAATTACAATGAGCAGTTCTTC
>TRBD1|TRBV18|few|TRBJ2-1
CASSPRQGAFNEQFF
TGTGCCAGCTCACCCCGACAGGGGGCGTTCAATGAGCAGTTCTTC
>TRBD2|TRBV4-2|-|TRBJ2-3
CASSRSGRGPDTQYF
TGTGCCAGCAGCCGCAGCGGGAGGGGACCAGATACGCAGTATTTT
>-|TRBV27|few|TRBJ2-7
CASSLRLGAWGYEQYF
TGTGCCAGCAGTTTAAGGCTTGGGGCCTGGGGCTACGAGCAGTACTTC
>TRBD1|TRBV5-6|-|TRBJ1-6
CASSADRVSPLHF
TGTGCCAGCAGCGCGGACAGGGTTTCACCCCTCCACTTT
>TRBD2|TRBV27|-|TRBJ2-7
CASRNWREGAPSYEQYF
TGTGCCAGCAGAAATTGGCGGGAGGGTGCTCCCTCCTACGAGCAGTACTTC
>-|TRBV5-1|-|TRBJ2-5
CASSTDRQETQYF
TGCGCCAGCAGCACTGACAGGCAAGAGACCCAGTACTTC
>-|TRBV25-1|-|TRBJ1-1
CASSEPNRNTEAFF
TGTGCCAGCAGTGAACCCAACAGGAACACTGAAGCTTTCTTT
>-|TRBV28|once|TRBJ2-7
CASRSPVGGREQYF
TGTGCCAGCAGGTCCCCCGTCGGGGGTCGCGAGCAGTACTTC
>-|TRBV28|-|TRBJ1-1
CASRPPTPNTEAFF
TGTGCCAGCAGACCCCCCACACCTAACACTGAAGCTTTCTTT
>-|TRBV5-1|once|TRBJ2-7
CASSPVTRGEQYF
TGCGCCAGCAGCCCTGTCACTAGAGGCGAGCAGTACTTC
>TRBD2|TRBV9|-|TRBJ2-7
CASSPQGSGTYEQYF
TGTGCCAGCAGCCCGCAGGGTAGCGGGACCTACGAGCAGTACTTC
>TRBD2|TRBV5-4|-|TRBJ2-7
CASSLLAGGPYEQYF
TGTGCCAGCAGCTTGCTAGCGGGAGGGCCCTACGAGCAGTACTTC
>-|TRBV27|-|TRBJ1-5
CASSRTRGNQPQHF
TGTGCCAGCAGTAGAACGAGGGGGAATCAGCCCCAGCATTTT